These 29 T cell receptor beta chains came from one sample sequenced in a study of T cell responses to AZD1222 COVID-19 vaccine. Sequenced by immunoSEQ multiplex PCR; TCRdb stores in-frame clones only, minus some. This sample has over 110,000 clones; 80% to 90% occur once, and the top ten carry 5.5%. The source was peripheral blood, collected on day 0 of AZD1222 vaccination. The source is an adult in good health.

In this sample, this clone turned up once. The chain is built from TRBV27 and TRBJ1-5, with 9 bases that match TRBD1. This CDR3 is built from 18 residues. Trimming at V came to 3 bases and at J to 1 base, leaving 10 bases not matched to a gene. Germline CDR1 is MNHEY and CDR2 is SMNVEV (reference sequence). The CDR3 DNA is TGTGCCAGCAGTTTTCTTGGGGCCGGGACAGGGAGCAATCAGCCCCAGCATTTT. It is translated as CASSFLGAGTGSNQPQHF.

The chain recombines TRBV29-1 with TRBJ1-2; the D gene is possibly TRBD1 (6 bases). The CDR3 is made up of 11 amino acids. Deletions cut 5 bases from V and 8 bases from J, with 12 bases between. Per germline, CDR1 SQVTM and CDR2 ANQGSEA. CDR3 loop: CSVPDRNGYTF. CDR3 in DNA: TGCAGCGTTCCCGACAGGAACGGCTACACCTTC.

The chain uses TRBV24-1 and TRBJ2-3, with TRBD1 identical over 8 bases. CDR1 is KGHDR, CDR2 SFDVKD, per germline. The V and J ends lost 2 bases and 4 bases, in that order; junction bases with no gene match: 4. This CDR3 comprises 15 residues. DNA of the CDR3: TGTGCCACCAGTGATTACGGACAGGGAGCAGATACGCAGTATTTT. Protein sequence: CATSDYGQGADTQYF.

The V and J genes are TRBV5-5 and TRBJ1-3; D not resolved. Trimming removed 0 bases from V and 0 bases from J, with 7 bases in between. Germline assignment: CDR1 SGHKS and CDR2 YYEKEE (reference sequence). This CDR3 is built from 15 residues. The CDR3 sequence: CASSLVGGSGNTIYF. CDR3 DNA: TGTGCCAGCAGCTTGGTTGGCGGCTCTGGAAACACCATATATTTT.

The J gene is TRBJ1-3, the V gene TRBV10-1, with a possible D match to TRBD1 (5 bases). Per the germline V gene, CDR1 is WNHNN and CDR2 is SYGVQD (reference sequence). Trimming left V 0 bases short and J 4 bases short, with 13 bases between. The CDR3 runs 16 residues. This CDR3 reads CASSESSGPLGNTIYF. Written as DNA, the CDR3 is TGCGCCAGCAGTGAGTCCTCGGGACCCCTGGGAAACACCATATATTTT.

This chain joins TRBV29-1 and TRBJ1-1, with no clear D. The CDR3 loop spans 12 amino acids. Germline V gene data show CDR1 as SQVTM and CDR2 as ANQGSEA. V was trimmed by 4 bases and J by 4 bases, leaving 10 bases between them. CDR3 residues: CSVVSGPTEAFF. The CDR3 bases are TGCAGCGTTGTTTCCGGGCCCACTGAAGCTTTCTTT.

The chain combines TRBV14 with TRBJ1-2; TRBD1 is a possible D gene (5 bases). Germline V gives CDR1 SGHDN, CDR2 FVKESK. The CDR3 is 17 residues long. Trimming left V 2 bases short and J 4 bases short, with 20 bases between. Written as DNA, the CDR3 is TGTGCCAGCAGCCAAAGGGGCCTCCGAGGGGTTCCCTATGGCTACACCTTC. Its translation is CASSQRGLRGVPYGYTF.

The chain couples TRBV3-1 (or the pseudogene TRBV3-2) to TRBJ1-1, with D unclear. This CDR3 is 12 amino acids long. Germline CDR1 is LGHDT and CDR2 is YNNKEL (reference sequence). With 1 base removed from V and 11 bases from J, the gap between germline ends came to 11 bases. The CDR3 here is CASSQGPKWAFF. The CDR3 DNA sequence: TGTGCCAGCAGCCAAGGGCCAAAATGGGCTTTCTTT.

This clone was picked up a small number of times. The V call is TRBV9, the J call TRBJ2-1; TRBD2 matches at 7 bases. This CDR3 has 14 amino acids. Germline V gives CDR1 SGDLS, CDR2 YYNGEE. The V and J ends lost 3 bases and 4 bases, in that order; junction bases with no gene match: 4. DNA for the CDR3: TGTGCCAGCAGCGCAAGACTAGCTTACAATGAGCAGTTCTTC. This translates into CASSARLAYNEQFF.

This rearrangement joins TRBV28 to TRBJ2-3; 7 bases are shared with TRBD2. This CDR3 comprises 16 residues. J lost 2 bases, V lost 6 bases, and 11 bases had no gene match. CDR1 and CDR2 (germline): MDHEN, SYDVKM. The CDR3 spells CASSRLGEGSTDTQYF. The CDR3, as DNA: TGTGCCAGCAGCCGACTGGGGGAGGGATCCACAGATACGCAGTATTTT. Full variable domain (outside the CDR3, taken from reference TRBV28 and TRBJ2-3): DVKVTQSSRYLVKRTGEKVFLECVQDMDHENMFWYRQDPGLGLRLIYFSYDVKMKEKGDIPEGYSVSREKKERFSLILESASTNQTSMYLCASSRLGEGSTDTQYFGPGTRLTVL.

V is TRBV6-2 or TRBV6-3 and J is TRBJ2-1, with D unclear. The CDR3 has 14 amino acids. The V gene's germline CDR1 is MNHEY and CDR2 SVGEGT. Deletions cut 4 bases from V and 0 bases from J, with 7 bases between. The CDR3, as DNA: TGTGCCAGCAGTTCGGACGACTCCTACAATGAGCAGTTCTTC. The encoded protein is CASSSDDSYNEQFF.

The V call is TRBV25-1, the J call TRBJ2-7, with TRBD2 identical over 8 bases. The CDR3 length is 15 residues. With 4 bases clipped from V and 2 bases from J, the junction kept 7 bases outside the gene matches. Germline V gene lookup returns CDR1 MGHDK and CDR2 SYGVNS. DNA for the CDR3: TGTGCCAGCAGTGCCCTAGCGGGCGGCCCCTACGAGCAGTACTTC. Its translation is CASSALAGGPYEQYF.

This chain uses TRBV5-1 with TRBJ1-4; 8 nucleotides line up with TRBD1. CDR1 is SGHRS, CDR2 YFSETQ, per germline. The junction had 7 bases not matched to a gene; V was cut back by 4 bases and J by 8 bases. The CDR3 runs 14 residues. The CDR3 sequence is CASSDGQGFEKLFF. The CDR3 DNA is TGCGCCAGCAGCGATGGACAGGGCTTCGAAAAACTGTTTTTT.

This chain links TRBV6-6 with TRBJ2-7; perhaps TRBD2 as D (6 bases). The V and J ends lost 4 bases and 3 bases respectively, with 16 bases between them. CDR3 length: 15 amino acids. The germline CDR1 and CDR2 sequences are MNHNY and SVGAGI (reference sequence). The CDR3 region is CASSSLSGGIYEQYF. CDR3 DNA: TGTGCCAGCAGTTCGCTTAGCGGAGGTATCTACGAGCAGTACTTC.

The rearrangement links TRBV30 to TRBJ1-2; perhaps TRBD1 as D (5 bases). The CDR3 is 14 amino acids. Germline lookup yields CDR1 GTSNPN and CDR2 SVGIG (reference sequence). V lost 0 bases and J lost 5, with 13 bases in between. CDR3 region: CAWSVTGTVYGYTF. The DNA for the CDR3 is TGTGCCTGGAGTGTTACCGGGACGGTTTATGGCTACACCTTC.

V and J are TRBV3-1 (or the pseudogene TRBV3-2) and TRBJ2-2; TRBD2 agrees at 12 bases. The germline V gene encodes CDR1 LGHDT and CDR2 YNNKEL (reference sequence). V dropped 4 bases and J dropped 3; count of bases not matched to a gene: 0. This CDR3 has 15 amino acids. As DNA, the CDR3 is TGTGCCAGCAGCCGACTAGCGGGAGACACCGGGGAGCTGTTTTTT. This encodes CASSRLAGDTGELFF.

V is TRBV20-1 and J is TRBJ2-7; TRBD2 aligns across 7 bases. Germline assignment: CDR1 DFQATT and CDR2 SNEGSKA (reference sequence). This CDR3 is 15 amino acids long. After removal of 3 bases from V and 0 bases from J, the junction contained 8 bases not matched to a gene. CDR3 residues: CSASGVGGFSYEQYF. CDR3 nucleotides: TGCAGTGCTAGTGGGGTGGGAGGGTTCTCCTACGAGCAGTACTTC.

The chain recombines TRBV4-2 with TRBJ1-2; 9 bases map to TRBD1. After removal of 0 bases from V and 8 bases from J, the junction contained 7 bases not matched to a gene. This CDR3 has 15 residues. CDR1 is LGHNA and CDR2 is YNFKEQ in the germline V gene. CDR3 bases: TGTGCCAGCAGCCAAGAGGGACAGGGAGCTTTCGGCTACACCTTC. As protein: CASSQEGQGAFGYTF.

DNA of the CDR3: TGTGCCAGCAGCTTAGGAGTCAGGGACTACGAGCAGTACTTC. Translated, it gives CASSLGVRDYEQYF. This rearrangement joins TRBV5-6 to TRBJ2-7, with D maybe TRBD1 (5 bases). The germline V and J ends were trimmed by 2 bases and 3 bases, with 12 bases remaining between them. CDR1 is SGHDT, CDR2 YYEEEE, per germline. CDR3 length: 14 amino acids. Together with reference TRBV5-6 and TRBJ2-7, the CDR3 gives the full variable domain: DAGVTQSPTHLIKTRGQQVTLRCSPKSGHDTVSWYQQALGQGPQFIFQYYEEEERQRGNFPDRFSGHQFPNYSSELNVNALLLGDSALYLCASSLGVRDYEQYFGPGTRLTVT.

A remark on this clone: Other DNA sequences in this specimen translate into the identical CDR3. The rearrangement links TRBV4-3 to TRBJ1-1; D is ambiguous. Germline values: CDR1 LGHNA, CDR2 YSLEER. The CDR3 totals 13 residues. With 0 bases removed from V and 3 bases from J, the gap between germline ends came to 5 bases. The CDR3 DNA follows: TGCGCCAGCAGCCAAGACCCCTACACTGAAGCTTTCTTT. Protein product: CASSQDPYTEAFF.

V is TRBV20-1 and J is TRBJ2-5; D is possibly TRBD2 (6 bases). Looked up from germline, CDR1 is DFQATT and CDR2 is SNEGSKA (reference sequence). V was trimmed by 3 bases and J by 5 bases, leaving 19 bases between them. The CDR3 has 15 residues. The CDR3 is CSASSGLASRETQYF. The CDR3 coding sequence is TGCAGTGCTAGTTCCGGGCTAGCGTCAAGGGAGACCCAGTACTTC.

The chain carries TRBV27 and TRBJ1-1, with 7 bases fitting TRBD1. The junction had 0 bases not matched to a gene; V was cut back by 2 bases and J by 0 bases. The CDR3 totals 14 residues. Germline V CDR1 and CDR2: MNHEY, SMNVEV (reference sequence). CDR3 in amino acids: CASSLQGVNTEAFF. The DNA of the CDR3 is TGTGCCAGCAGTTTACAGGGGGTGAACACTGAAGCTTTCTTT.

The rearrangement uses TRBV30 and TRBJ2-2; a weak D match, TRBD1 (6 bases). CDR1 and CDR2 (germline): GTSNPN, SVGIG (reference sequence). The V and J ends lost 2 bases and 8 bases respectively, with 15 bases between them. The CDR3 covers 14 residues. In DNA form, the CDR3 reads TGTGCCTGGAGTCCCGGGACAATAGGAGGGGAGCTGTTTTTT. It is translated as CAWSPGTIGGELFF.

The chain is built from TRBV7-2 and TRBJ2-7; 12 nucleotides match TRBD2. The CDR3 is 14 residues long. The germline gives CDR1 SGHTA, CDR2 FQGNSA. The V segment lost 6 bases and the J segment 2 bases; nucleotides outside the gene matches: 2. CDR3 coding DNA: TGTGCCAGCAGACTAGCGGGAGGCCCCTACGAGCAGTACTTC. Amino acid sequence: CASRLAGGPYEQYF.

The chain employs TRBV27 and TRBJ2-7, with 10 bases fitting TRBD1. The germline gives CDR1 MNHEY, CDR2 SMNVEV (reference sequence). The CDR3 is 14 amino acids. With 8 bases clipped from V and 7 bases from J, the junction kept 11 bases outside the gene matches. The CDR3 sequence is CASAGGTGAGEQYF. For the CDR3, the DNA is TGTGCCAGCGCCGGGGGGACAGGGGCCGGTGAGCAGTACTTC.

The sample holds one count of this clone. The V and J genes are TRBV27 and TRBJ1-6; a possible D gene is TRBD1 (6 bases). Germline V gene lookup returns CDR1 MNHEY and CDR2 SMNVEV (reference sequence). The CDR3 is made up of 17 amino acids. V lost 4 bases and J 7 bases, leaving 20 bases between the germline ends. The CDR3 reads CASSSYISQGWNSPLHF. CDR3 DNA: TGTGCCAGCAGTTCATACATTTCACAGGGTTGGAATTCACCCCTCCACTTT.

This chain links TRBV24-1 with TRBJ1-2; D may be TRBD1 (6 bases). V gave up 5 bases and J gave up 4 bases, with 16 bases separating them. This CDR3 contains 15 residues. Per the germline V gene, CDR1 is KGHDR and CDR2 is SFDVKD. The CDR3 spells CATSGRQPGAYGYTF. The CDR3 DNA sequence: TGTGCCACCAGTGGTAGACAGCCAGGGGCCTATGGCTACACCTTC.

The V and J genes are TRBV6-5 and TRBJ1-1; D not certain. Germline lookup yields CDR1 MNHEY and CDR2 SVGAGI. The V end was cut by 7 bases, the J end by 0 bases, with 15 bases between. The CDR3 has 15 residues. The CDR3 spells CASTPPRLMNTEAFF. CDR3 sequence (DNA): TGTGCCAGCACCCCCCCGAGGCTCATGAACACTGAAGCTTTCTTT.

The rearrangement uses TRBV2 and TRBJ1-5; D is unresolved. Between the trimmed V and J ends, which lost 4 bases and 12 bases, there was a span of 13 bases. Germline CDR1 SNHLY, CDR2 FYNNEI. The CDR3 sequence is 12 residues long. In nucleotides, the CDR3 is TGTGCCAGCAGTGGTAACTTCCGAGGCCAGCATTTT. Amino acids: CASSGNFRGQHF. Drawing the rest from reference TRBV2 and TRBJ1-5, the complete variable domain is EPEVTQTPSHQVTQMGQEVILRCVPISNHLYFYWYRQILGQKVEFLVSFYNNEISEKSEIFDDQFSVERPDGSNFTLKIRSTKLEDSAMYFCASSGNFRGQHFGDGTRLSIL.